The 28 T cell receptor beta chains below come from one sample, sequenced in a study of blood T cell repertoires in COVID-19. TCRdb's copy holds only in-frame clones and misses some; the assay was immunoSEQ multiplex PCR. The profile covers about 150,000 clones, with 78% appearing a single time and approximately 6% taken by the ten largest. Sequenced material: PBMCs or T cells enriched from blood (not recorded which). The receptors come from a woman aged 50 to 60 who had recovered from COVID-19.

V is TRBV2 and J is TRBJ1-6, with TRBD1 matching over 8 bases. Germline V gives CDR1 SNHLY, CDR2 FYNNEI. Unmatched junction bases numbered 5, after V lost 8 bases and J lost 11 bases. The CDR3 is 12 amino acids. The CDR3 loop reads CASQPGQAPLHF. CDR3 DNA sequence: TGTGCCAGCCAACCGGGACAGGCACCCCTCCACTTT.

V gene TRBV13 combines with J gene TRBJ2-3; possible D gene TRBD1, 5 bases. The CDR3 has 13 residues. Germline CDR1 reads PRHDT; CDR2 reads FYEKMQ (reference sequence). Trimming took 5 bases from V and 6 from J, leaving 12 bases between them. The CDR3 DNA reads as TGTGCCAGCAGCCATTGGGGCTCCGATACGCAGTATTTT. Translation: CASSHWGSDTQYF.

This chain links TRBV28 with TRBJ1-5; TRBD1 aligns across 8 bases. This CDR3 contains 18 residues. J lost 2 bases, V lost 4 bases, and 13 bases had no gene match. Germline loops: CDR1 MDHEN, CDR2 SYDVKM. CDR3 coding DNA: TGTGCCAGCAGTTCCAATTACGACAGGGGTAAAGGCAATCAGCCCCAGCATTTT. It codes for CASSSNYDRGKGNQPQHF.

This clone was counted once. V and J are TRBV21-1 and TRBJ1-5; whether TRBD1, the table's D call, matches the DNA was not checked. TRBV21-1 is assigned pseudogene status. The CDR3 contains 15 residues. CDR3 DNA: TGTGCCAGCAGCCTCCGGGACACCCCAATCGGGCCCCAGCATTTT. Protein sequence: CASSLRDTPIGPQHF.

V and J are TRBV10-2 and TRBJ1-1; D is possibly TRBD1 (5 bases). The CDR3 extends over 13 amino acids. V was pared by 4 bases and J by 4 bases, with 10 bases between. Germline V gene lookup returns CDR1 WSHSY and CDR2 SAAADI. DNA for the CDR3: TGCGCCAGCAGTGTCGGCAGGGCCACTGAAGCTTTCTTT. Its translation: CASSVGRATEAFF.

The CDR3 DNA follows: TGCAGCGTTGAGGTCGTAGCCGGGGAGCTGTTTTTT. It specifies CSVEVVAGELFF. The chain carries TRBV29-1 and TRBJ2-2; D remains unclear. V lost 3 bases and J lost 6, with 8 bases in between. This CDR3 contains 12 residues. The germline V gene encodes CDR1 SQVTM and CDR2 ANQGSEA.

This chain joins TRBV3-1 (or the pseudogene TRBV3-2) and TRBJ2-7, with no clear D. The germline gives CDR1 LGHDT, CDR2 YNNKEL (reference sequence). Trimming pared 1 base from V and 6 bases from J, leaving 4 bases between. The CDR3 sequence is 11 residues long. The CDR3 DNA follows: TGTGCCAGCAGCCAAGTTCGCGAGCAGTACTTC. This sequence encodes CASSQVREQYF.

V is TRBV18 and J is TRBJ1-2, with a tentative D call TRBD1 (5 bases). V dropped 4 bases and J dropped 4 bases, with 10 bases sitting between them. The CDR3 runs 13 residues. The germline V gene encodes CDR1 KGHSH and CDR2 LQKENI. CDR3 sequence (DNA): TGTGCCAGCTCACAACAGGAAGCCTATGGCTACACCTTC. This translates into CASSQQEAYGYTF.

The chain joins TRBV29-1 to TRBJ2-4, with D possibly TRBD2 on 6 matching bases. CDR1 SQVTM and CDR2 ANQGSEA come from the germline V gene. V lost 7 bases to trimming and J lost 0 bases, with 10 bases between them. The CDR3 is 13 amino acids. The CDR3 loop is CSAGTLAKNIQYF. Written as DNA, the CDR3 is TGCAGCGCCGGGACTTTAGCCAAAAACATTCAGTACTTC. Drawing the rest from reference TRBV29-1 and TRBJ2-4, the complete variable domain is SAVISQKPSRDICQRGTSLTIQCQVDSQVTMMFWYRQQPGQSLTLIATANQGSEATYESGFVIDKFPISRPNLTFSTLTVSNMSPEDSSIYLCSAGTLAKNIQYFGAGTRLSVL.

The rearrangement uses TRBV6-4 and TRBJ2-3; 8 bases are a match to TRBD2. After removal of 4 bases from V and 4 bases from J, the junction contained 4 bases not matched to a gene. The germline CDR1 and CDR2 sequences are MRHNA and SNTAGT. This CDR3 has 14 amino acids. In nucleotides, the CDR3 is TGTGCCAGCAGTGTTAGCGGGGCCGCAGATACGCAGTATTTT. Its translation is CASSVSGAADTQYF.

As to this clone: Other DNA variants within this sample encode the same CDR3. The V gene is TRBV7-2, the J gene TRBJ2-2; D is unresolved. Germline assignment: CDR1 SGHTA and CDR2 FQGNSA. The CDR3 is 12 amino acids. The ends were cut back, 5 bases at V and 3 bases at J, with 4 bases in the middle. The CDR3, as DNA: TGTGCCAGCAGCCCATACACCGGGGAGCTGTTTTTT. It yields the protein CASSPYTGELFF.

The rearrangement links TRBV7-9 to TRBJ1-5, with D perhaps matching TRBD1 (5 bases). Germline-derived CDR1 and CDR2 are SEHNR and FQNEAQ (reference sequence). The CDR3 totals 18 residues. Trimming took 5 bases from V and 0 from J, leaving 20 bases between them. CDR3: CASSPMPETADSNQPQHF. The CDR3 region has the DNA TGTGCCAGCAGCCCGATGCCCGAGACAGCAGATAGCAATCAGCCCCAGCATTTT.

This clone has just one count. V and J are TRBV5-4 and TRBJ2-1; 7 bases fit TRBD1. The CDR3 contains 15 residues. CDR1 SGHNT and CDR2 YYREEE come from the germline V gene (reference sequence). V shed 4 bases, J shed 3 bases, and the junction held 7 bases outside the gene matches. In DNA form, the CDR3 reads TGTGCCAGCAGCCCCGGGCAGGGGGTCTACAATGAGCAGTTCTTC. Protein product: CASSPGQGVYNEQFF.

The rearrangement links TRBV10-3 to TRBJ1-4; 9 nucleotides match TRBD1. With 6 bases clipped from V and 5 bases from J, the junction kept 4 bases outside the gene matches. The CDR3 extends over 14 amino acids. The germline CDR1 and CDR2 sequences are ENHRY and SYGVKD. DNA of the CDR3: TGTGCCATCAGACCCGGGACAGGGAATGAAAAACTGTTTTTT. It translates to CAIRPGTGNEKLFF.

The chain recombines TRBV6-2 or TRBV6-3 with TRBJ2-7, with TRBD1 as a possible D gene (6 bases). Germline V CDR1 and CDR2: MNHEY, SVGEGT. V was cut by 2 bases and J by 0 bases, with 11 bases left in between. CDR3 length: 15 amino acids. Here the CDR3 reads CASSYPGTHSYEQYF. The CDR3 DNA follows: TGTGCCAGCAGTTACCCCGGGACACACTCCTACGAGCAGTACTTC.

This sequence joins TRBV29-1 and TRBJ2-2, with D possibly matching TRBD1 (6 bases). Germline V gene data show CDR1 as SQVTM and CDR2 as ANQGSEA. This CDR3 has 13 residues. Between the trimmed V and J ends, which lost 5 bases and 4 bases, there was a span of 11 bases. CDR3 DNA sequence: TGCAGCGTTACAGGGCAGGCCACCGGGGAGCTGTTTTTT. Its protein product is CSVTGQATGELFF.

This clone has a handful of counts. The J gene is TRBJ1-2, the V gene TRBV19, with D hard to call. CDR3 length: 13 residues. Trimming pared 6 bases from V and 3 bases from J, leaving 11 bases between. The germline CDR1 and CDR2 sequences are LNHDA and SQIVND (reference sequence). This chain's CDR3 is CASRVWSDYGYTF. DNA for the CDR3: TGTGCCAGTAGGGTGTGGAGTGACTATGGCTACACCTTC.

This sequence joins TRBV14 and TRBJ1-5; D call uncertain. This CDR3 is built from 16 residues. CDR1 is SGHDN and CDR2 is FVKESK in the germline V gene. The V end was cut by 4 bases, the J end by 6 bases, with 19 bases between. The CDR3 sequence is CASSLLGQGAGQPQHF. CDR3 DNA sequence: TGTGCCAGCAGCCTTTTGGGCCAAGGCGCGGGTCAGCCCCAGCATTTT.

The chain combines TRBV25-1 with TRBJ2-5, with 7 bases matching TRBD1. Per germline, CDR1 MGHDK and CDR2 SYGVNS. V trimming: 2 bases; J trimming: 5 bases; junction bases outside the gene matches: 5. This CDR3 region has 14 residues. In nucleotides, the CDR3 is TGTGCCAGCAGTGAAACGACAGGGCGGGAGACCCAGTACTTC. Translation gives CASSETTGRETQYF. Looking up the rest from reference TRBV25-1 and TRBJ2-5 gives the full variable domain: EADIYQTPRYLVIGTGKKITLECSQTMGHDKMYWYQQDPGMELHLIHYSYGVNSTEKGDLSSESTVSRIRTEHFPLTLESARPSHTSQYLCASSETTGRETQYFGPGTRLLVL.

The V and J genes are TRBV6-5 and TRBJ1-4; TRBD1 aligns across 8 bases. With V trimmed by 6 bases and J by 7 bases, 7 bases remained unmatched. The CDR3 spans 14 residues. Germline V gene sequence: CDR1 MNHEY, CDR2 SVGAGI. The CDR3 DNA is TGTGCCAGCAGACTTGGACAGGGAGGTGAAAAACTGTTTTTT. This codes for CASRLGQGGEKLFF.

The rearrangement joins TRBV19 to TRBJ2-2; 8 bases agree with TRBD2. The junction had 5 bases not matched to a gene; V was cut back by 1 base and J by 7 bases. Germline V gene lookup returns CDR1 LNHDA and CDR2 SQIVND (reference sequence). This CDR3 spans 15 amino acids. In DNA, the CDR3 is TGTGCCAGTAGTATAGCGGGGGGGCCTTTCGGGGAGCTGTTTTTT. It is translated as CASSIAGGPFGELFF.

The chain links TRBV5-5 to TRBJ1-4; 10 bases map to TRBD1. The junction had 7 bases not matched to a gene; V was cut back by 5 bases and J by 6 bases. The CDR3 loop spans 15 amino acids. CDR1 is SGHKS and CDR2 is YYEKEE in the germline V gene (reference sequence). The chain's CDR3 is CASRIAGTGDEKLFF. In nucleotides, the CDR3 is TGTGCCAGCAGAATAGCCGGGACAGGGGATGAAAAACTGTTTTTT.

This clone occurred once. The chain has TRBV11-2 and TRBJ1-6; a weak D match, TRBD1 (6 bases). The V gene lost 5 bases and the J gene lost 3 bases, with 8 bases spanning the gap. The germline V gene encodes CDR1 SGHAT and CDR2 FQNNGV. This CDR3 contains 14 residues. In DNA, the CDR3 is TGTGCCAGCAGCAAACAGGGCTATAATTCACCCCTCCACTTT. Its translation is CASSKQGYNSPLHF.

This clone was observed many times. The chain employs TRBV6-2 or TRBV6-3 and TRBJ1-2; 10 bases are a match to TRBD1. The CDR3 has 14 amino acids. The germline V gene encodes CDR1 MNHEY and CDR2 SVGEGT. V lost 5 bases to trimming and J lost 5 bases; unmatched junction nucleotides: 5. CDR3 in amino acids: CASSPGQGPYGYTF. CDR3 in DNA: TGTGCCAGCAGTCCGGGACAGGGGCCTTATGGCTACACCTTC.

CDR3 nucleotides: TGTGCCAGCAGCGTAGAGGACAGACGAAACACCATATATTTT. This encodes CASSVEDRRNTIYF. V gene TRBV9 combines with J gene TRBJ1-3, with D perhaps TRBD1 (6 bases). Trimming cost V 0 bases and J 5 bases, with 9 bases left between them. CDR3 length: 14 amino acids. Germline CDR1 and CDR2: SGDLS and YYNGEE.

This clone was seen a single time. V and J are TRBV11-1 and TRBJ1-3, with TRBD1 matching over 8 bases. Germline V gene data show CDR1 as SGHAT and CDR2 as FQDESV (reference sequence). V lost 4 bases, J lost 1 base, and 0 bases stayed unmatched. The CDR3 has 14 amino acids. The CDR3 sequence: CASSWTGSGNTIYF. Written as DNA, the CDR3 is TGTGCCAGCAGCTGGACAGGGTCTGGAAACACCATATATTTT.

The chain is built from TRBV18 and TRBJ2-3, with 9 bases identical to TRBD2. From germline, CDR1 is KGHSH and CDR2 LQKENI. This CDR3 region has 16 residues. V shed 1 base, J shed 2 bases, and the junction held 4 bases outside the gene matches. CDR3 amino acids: CASSPRAGGITDTQYF. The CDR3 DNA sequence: TGTGCCAGCTCACCACGGGCGGGGGGGATCACAGATACGCAGTATTTT.

CDR3 nucleotides: TGTGCCAGCAGCCGACAGGGGAAATATGAAAAACTGTTTTTT. Amino acids: CASSRQGKYEKLFF. The V and J genes are TRBV2 and TRBJ1-4, with TRBD1 matching 8 bases. The CDR3 runs to 14 residues. V dropped 6 bases and J dropped 6; count of bases not matched to a gene: 6. The germline V gene encodes CDR1 SNHLY and CDR2 FYNNEI.